This TCR beta chain derives from a study of T-cell memory formation after mild COVID-19. The CDR3 is 19 amino acids. Germline loops: CDR1 SGHRS, CDR2 YFSETQ. V was trimmed by 4 bases and J by 0 bases, leaving 23 bases between them. From the 5' RACE reads, TCRdb called clonotypes with MiXCR, one entry per CDR3 protein. The repertoire holds some 490,000 distinct CDR3 sequences, with about 20% as singletons. Sequenced sample: PBMCs or a T cell subset sorted from them (not recorded which). The chain couples TRBV5-1 to TRBJ2-4; D tentatively fits TRBD1 or TRBD2 (5 bases each). The TCR comes from an adult woman who had mild COVID-19 (a few samples of this study predate the infection). Cell type and time point are not known. This CDR3 is CASSARAGDERLAKNIQYF. The CDR3 nucleotides read TGCGCCAGCAGCGCTCGAGCCGGGGACGAGCGTCTAGCCAAAAACATTCAGTACTTC.